A selection of T cell receptor beta chains follows, all from one sample in a study of T-cell memory formation after mild COVID-19. Each CDR3 protein gets one entry after TCRdb re-called the 5' RACE reads with MiXCR. Of 250,000 to 300,000 distinct CDR3 sequences in the sample, 15% to 20% are singletons; the top ten hold approximately 23%. Input material: PBMCs or a T cell subset sorted from them (not recorded which). These receptors were collected from a young man who had mild COVID-19 (a few samples of this study predate the infection). Cell type and time point are not known. CDR3s include the opening cysteine and the closing phenylalanine or tryptophan. The D gene is left open where the match is weak. Where a row states a size, it is once, few, many or the class of an expanded clone; other rows omit it.

v_gene,d_gene,abundance,j_gene,CDR3aa,CDR3nt
TRBV20-1,-,few,TRBJ2-5,CSASDRWRTQYF,TGCAGTGCTAGCGACAGGTGGAGGACCCAGTACTTC
TRBV11-2,-,-,TRBJ1-1,CASGPGPNTEAFF,TGTGCCAGCGGCCCAGGACCAAACACTGAAGCTTTCTTT
TRBV6-5,-,few,TRBJ1-1,CASRAGVRTEAFF,TGTGCCAGCAGGGCAGGGGTTCGAACTGAAGCTTTCTTT
TRBV6-2/TRBV6-3,-,few,TRBJ1-1,CASSYPRGAGKATEAFF,TGTGCCAGCAGTTACCCCCGTGGGGCAGGTAAGGCGACTGAAGCTTTCTTT
TRBV6-2/TRBV6-3,-,few,TRBJ1-3,CASSRQVSGNTIYF,TGTGCCAGCAGTCGACAGGTCTCTGGAAACACCATATATTTT
TRBV11-2,-,-,TRBJ1-3,CASSSQRTGNTIYF,TGTGCCAGCAGCTCTCAACGAACTGGAAACACCATATATTTT
TRBV9,-,-,TRBJ2-7,CASSVEARGPIEQYF,TGTGCCAGCAGCGTAGAAGCCAGGGGCCCCATCGAGCAGTACTTC
TRBV7-2,-,few,TRBJ2-1,CASSLVYANEQFF,TGTGCCAGCAGCTTAGTATACGCCAATGAGCAGTTCTTC
TRBV7-9,TRBD1,-,TRBJ1-1,CASRRSTGTNTEAFF,TGTGCCAGCAGACGTTCGACAGGGACGAACACTGAAGCTTTCTTT
TRBV7-9,TRBD1,-,TRBJ2-5,CASSKIFQGDYQETQYF,TGTGCCAGCAGCAAAATTTTTCAGGGGGATTACCAAGAGACCCAGTACTTC
TRBV20-1,TRBD2,-,TRBJ2-7,CSARGGTASGVLSYEQYF,TGCAGTGCTAGGGGCGGAACCGCTAGCGGGGTGCTCTCCTACGAGCAGTACTTC
TRBV4-1,-,few,TRBJ1-2,CASSQAESARSYGYTF,TGCGCCAGCAGCCAAGCAGAGTCAGCCCGGAGCTATGGCTACACCTTC
TRBV2,-,few,TRBJ1-4,CASSGGLEGGEKLFF,TGTGCCAGCAGTGGGGGGTTAGAGGGCGGTGAAAAACTGTTTTTT
TRBV7-3,-,many,TRBJ2-3,CASSLMGGAADTQYF,TGTGCCAGCAGCTTAATGGGGGGCGCCGCAGATACGCAGTATTTT
TRBV7-2,TRBD1,-,TRBJ2-5,CASSRGQVGETQYF,TGTGCCAGCAGCCGCGGACAGGTTGGAGAGACCCAGTACTTC
TRBV12-3/TRBV12-4,-,-,TRBJ2-1,CASIALGEQFF,TGTGCCAGCATAGCGTTGGGGGAGCAGTTCTTC
TRBV4-2,TRBD2,-,TRBJ2-2,CASSAAGENTGELFF,TGTGCCAGCAGCGCAGCGGGGGAGAACACCGGGGAGCTGTTTTTT
TRBV20-1,TRBD1,few,TRBJ2-3,CSARPLQGADTQYF,TGCAGTGCTAGGCCATTACAGGGGGCTGATACGCAGTATTTT
TRBV5-1,-,few,TRBJ1-1,CASSLGMGYTEAFF,TGCGCCAGCAGCTTGGGGATGGGATACACTGAAGCTTTCTTT
TRBV3-1,-,-,TRBJ2-7,CASSQDSSYEQYF,TGTGCCAGCAGCCAAGACAGCTCCTACGAGCAGTACTTC
TRBV11-2,TRBD1,-,TRBJ2-2,CASSLDRGSTGELFF,TGTGCCAGCAGTTTGGACAGGGGGAGCACCGGGGAGCTGTTTTTT
TRBV10-3,-,few,TRBJ2-3,CAISDWGKVSTDTQYF,TGTGCCATCAGTGATTGGGGGAAGGTCAGCACAGATACGCAGTATTTT
TRBV7-3,-,-,TRBJ2-5,CASSRREGETQYF,TGTGCCAGCAGCAGGAGAGAGGGAGAGACCCAGTACTTC
TRBV7-2,-,few,TRBJ2-1,CASNHFRCQVQFF,TGTGCCAGCAACCACTTCCGCTGTCAAGTCCAGTTCTTC
TRBV7-2,-,-,TRBJ1-2,CASTIGGRRDGYTF,TGTGCCAGCACCATAGGGGGGCGTCGGGATGGCTACACCTTC
TRBV30,-,few,TRBJ2-6,CAWGLTGGANVLTF,TGTGCCTGGGGGCTTACCGGGGGGGCCAACGTCCTGACTTTC
TRBV7-3,TRBD2,once,TRBJ2-1,CASSSSGGLSEKFF,TGTGCCAGCAGCTCCAGCGGGGGTCTAAGTGAGAAGTTCTTC
TRBV7-8,-,few,TRBJ2-2,CASSNRQSGTGELFF,TGTGCCAGCAGCAACCGACAGTCAGGCACCGGGGAGCTGTTTTTT
TRBV4-3,-,-,TRBJ1-2,CASSQDTAGVYYGYTF,TGCGCCAGCAGCCAAGATACCGCTGGGGTGTACTATGGCTACACCTTC
TRBV19,-,few,TRBJ2-2,CALRGATGELFF,TGTGCCCTCCGGGGGGCTACCGGGGAGCTGTTTTTT
TRBV24-1,TRBD1,many,TRBJ2-5,CATSPGTGSLRRETQYF,TGTGCCACCAGTCCCGGGACAGGGTCCCTGAGGAGAGAGACCCAGTACTTC